This T cell receptor beta chain was captured by sequencing in a study of CD8+CD57+ T cells in acquired aplastic anemia. An expansion of CD8+CD57+ cells by flow cytometry had been shown in patients chosen for sequencing. Acquired aplastic anemia of severe grade affected all patients. Patient blood was sampled before any therapy had been received. General observations from the study: Patients and controls had in common 25 to 30 CD8+ CDR3 sequences. Patients did not significantly differ from controls in CD8+ Simpson's diversity.

Genomic DNA, the template, was used for profiling of the TCR beta VDJ and CDR3. TCRdb reanalysed the reads using MiXCR and keeps one entry per CDR3 protein. Of 200,000 to 250,000 distinct CDR3 sequences in the sample, about half are singletons; the top ten hold approximately 20%. The CDR3 runs 17 residues. The ends lost 6 bases at V and 6 bases at J; junction bases unmatched: 19. The germline gives CDR1 MNHNS, CDR2 SASEGT. Details on this clonotype: No antigen is known for it.

The clonotype originates from a human donor with aplastic anemia. The chain has TRBV6-1 and TRBJ2-7; 8 nucleotides agree with TRBD2. Input material: sorted CD4+, CD8+, or CD8+CD57+ T cells (not recorded which) from PBMCs. CDR3 in DNA: TGTGCCAGCAGCTTCCTTTCGGGGGGGGCTCTCCTCAGCGAGCAGTACTTC. Residues: CASSFLSGGALLSEQYF.